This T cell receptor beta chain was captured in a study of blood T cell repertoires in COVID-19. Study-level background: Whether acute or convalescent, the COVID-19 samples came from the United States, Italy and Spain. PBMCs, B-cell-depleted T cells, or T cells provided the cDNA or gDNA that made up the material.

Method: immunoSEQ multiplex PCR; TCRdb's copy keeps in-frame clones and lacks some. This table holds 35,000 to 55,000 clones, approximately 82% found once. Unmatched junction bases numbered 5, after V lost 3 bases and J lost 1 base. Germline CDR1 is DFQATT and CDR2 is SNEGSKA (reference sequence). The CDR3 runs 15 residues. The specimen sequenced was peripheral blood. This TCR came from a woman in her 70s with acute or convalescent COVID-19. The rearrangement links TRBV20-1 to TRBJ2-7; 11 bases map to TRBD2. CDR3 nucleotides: TGCAGTGCTAGTAAGGGACTAGCGGTTTCCTACGAGCAGTACTTC. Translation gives CSASKGLAVSYEQYF.